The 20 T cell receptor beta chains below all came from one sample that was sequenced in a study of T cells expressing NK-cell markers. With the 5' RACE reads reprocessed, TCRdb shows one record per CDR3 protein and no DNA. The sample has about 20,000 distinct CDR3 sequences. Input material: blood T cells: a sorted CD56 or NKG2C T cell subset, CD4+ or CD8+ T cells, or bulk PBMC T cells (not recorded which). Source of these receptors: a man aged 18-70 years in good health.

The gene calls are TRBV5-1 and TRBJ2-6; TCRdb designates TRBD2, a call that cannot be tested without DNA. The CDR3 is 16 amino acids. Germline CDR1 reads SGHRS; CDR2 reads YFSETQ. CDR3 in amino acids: CASSLISQDWANVLTF.

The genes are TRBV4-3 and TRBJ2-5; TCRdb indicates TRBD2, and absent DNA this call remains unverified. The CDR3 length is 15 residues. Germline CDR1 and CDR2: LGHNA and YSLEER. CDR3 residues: CASSQQLAVQETQYF.

CDR3 sequence reads: CASSSRDGNEQFF. This rearrangement joins TRBV5-4 to TRBJ2-1. This CDR3 is built from 13 residues. Germline V gene data show CDR1 as SGHNT and CDR2 as YYREEE (reference sequence).

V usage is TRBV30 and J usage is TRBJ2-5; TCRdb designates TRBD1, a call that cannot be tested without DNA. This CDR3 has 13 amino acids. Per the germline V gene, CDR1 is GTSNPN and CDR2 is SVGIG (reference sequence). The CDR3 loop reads CAWNRDRAGAQYF.

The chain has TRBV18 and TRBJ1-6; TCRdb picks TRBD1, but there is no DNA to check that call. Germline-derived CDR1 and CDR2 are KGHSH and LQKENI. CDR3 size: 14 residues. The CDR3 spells CASSPGQGFSPLHF.

The CDR3 loop reads CASTSYGSKNNEQFF. V gene TRBV7-2 combines with J gene TRBJ2-1; TCRdb's D call of TRBD2 is untestable without DNA. Per the germline V gene, CDR1 is SGHTA and CDR2 is FQGNSA. This CDR3 comprises 15 residues.

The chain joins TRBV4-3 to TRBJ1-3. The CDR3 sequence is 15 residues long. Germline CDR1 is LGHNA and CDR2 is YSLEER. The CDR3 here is CASSQDPNSGNTIYF.

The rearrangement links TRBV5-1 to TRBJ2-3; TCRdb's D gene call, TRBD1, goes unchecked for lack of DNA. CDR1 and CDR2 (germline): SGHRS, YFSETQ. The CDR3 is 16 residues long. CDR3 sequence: CASSLTGGTSTDTQYF. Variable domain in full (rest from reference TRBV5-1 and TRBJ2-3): KAGVTQTPRYLIKTRGQQVTLSCSPISGHRSVSWYQQTPGQGLQFLFEYFSETQRNKGNFPGRFSGRQFSNSRSEMNVSTLELGDSALYLCASSLTGGTSTDTQYFGPGTRLTVL.

The CDR3: CAIRGAISTDTQYF. The chain combines TRBV10-3 with TRBJ2-3; lacking DNA, the TRBD2 call made by TCRdb goes unchecked. Germline V gene data show CDR1 as ENHRY and CDR2 as SYGVKD. CDR3 size: 14 residues.

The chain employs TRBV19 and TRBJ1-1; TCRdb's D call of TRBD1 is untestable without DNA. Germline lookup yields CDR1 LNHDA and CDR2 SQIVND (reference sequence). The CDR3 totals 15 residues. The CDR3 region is CASSIQGQVNTEAFF.

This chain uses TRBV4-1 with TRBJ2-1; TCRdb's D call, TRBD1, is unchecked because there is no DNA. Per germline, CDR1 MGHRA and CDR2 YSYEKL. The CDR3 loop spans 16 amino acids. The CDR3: CASSQVDRVTYNEQFF.

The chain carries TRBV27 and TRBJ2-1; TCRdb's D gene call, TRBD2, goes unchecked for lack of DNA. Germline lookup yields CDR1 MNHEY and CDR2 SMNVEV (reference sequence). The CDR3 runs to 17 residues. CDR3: CASSLKSGTSGYNEQFF.

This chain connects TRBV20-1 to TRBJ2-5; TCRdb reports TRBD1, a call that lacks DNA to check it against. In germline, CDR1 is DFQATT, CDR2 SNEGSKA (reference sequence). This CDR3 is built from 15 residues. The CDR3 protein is CSARSPGGTWETQYF.

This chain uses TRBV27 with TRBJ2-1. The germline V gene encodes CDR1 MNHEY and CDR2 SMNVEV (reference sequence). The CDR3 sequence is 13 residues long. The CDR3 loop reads CASSLRTSNEQFF.

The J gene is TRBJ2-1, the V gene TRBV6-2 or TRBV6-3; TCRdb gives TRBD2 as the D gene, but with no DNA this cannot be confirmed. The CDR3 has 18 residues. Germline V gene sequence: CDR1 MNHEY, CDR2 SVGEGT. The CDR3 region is CASSPLTSGGEYLNEQFF.

CDR3 loop: CASSRTGSIADTQYF. The chain recombines TRBV21-1 with TRBJ2-3; TCRdb reports TRBD1, a call that lacks DNA to check it against. TRBV21-1 is an annotated pseudogene. The CDR3 has 15 residues.

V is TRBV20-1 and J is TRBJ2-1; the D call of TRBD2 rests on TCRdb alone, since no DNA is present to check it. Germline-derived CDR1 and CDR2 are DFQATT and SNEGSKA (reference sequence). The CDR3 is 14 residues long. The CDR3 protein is CSAKGGGPKNEQFF.

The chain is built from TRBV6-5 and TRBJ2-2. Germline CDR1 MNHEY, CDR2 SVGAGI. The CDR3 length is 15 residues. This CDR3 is CASRLTTSYTGELFF.

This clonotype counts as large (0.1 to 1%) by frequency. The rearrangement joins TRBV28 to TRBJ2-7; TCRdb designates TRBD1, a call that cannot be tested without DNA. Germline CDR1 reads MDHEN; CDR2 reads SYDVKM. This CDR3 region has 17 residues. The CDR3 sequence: CASRHTSDLPRAYEQYF.

CDR3 sequence reads: CASSRNRARSSYNEQFF. This chain joins TRBV28 and TRBJ2-1. The CDR3 contains 17 residues. Looked up from germline, CDR1 is MDHEN and CDR2 is SYDVKM. Based on the CDR3 plus reference TRBV28 and TRBJ2-1, the full variable domain is DVKVTQSSRYLVKRTGEKVFLECVQDMDHENMFWYRQDPGLGLRLIYFSYDVKMKEKGDIPEGYSVSREKKERFSLILESASTNQTSMYLCASSRNRARSSYNEQFFGPGTRLTVL.